This entry concerns a single T cell receptor beta chain. The CDR3 is 12 amino acids. Trimming removed 3 bases from V and 4 bases from J, with 4 bases in between. CDR1 and CDR2 (germline): ENHRY, SYGVKD. The sample comes from a study of T cells after yellow fever vaccination. TCRdb reprocessed the 5' RACE reads with MiXCR, giving one entry per CDR3 protein. The table records just under 600,000 distinct CDR3 sequences, roughly 14% of them present only once. The sample consisted of PBMCs, taken on the day of the yellow fever booster vaccination. This clonotype was sampled from a man aged 30-40 years who received the YFV17D yellow fever vaccine. V is TRBV10-3 and J is TRBJ1-5; D is undetermined. DNA for the CDR3: TGTGCCATCAGTGAACCAAATCAGCCCCAGCATTTT. It yields the protein CAISEPNQPQHF.